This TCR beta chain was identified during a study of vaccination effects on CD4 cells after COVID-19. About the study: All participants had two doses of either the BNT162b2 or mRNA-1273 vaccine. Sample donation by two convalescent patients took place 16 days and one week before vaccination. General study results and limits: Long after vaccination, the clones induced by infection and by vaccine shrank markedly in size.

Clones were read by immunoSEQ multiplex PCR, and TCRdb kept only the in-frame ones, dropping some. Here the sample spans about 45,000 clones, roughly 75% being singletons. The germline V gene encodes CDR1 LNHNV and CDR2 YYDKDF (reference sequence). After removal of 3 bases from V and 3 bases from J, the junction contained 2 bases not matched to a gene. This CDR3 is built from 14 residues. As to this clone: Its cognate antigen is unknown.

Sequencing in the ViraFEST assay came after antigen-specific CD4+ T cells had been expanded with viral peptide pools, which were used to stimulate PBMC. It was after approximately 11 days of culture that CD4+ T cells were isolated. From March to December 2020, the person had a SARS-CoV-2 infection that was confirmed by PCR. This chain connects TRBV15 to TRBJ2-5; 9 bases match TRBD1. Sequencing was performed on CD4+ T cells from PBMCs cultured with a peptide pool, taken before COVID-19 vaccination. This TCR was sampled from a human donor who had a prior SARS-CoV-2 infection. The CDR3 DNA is TGTGCCACCAGCAGGGGGGACAGGGAAGAGACCCAGTACTTC. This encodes CATSRGDREETQYF.